Given below is one T cell receptor beta chain in context. In the study's own analysis: Estimation of nucleated cell counts relied on the amplification of reference gene primers. The assay was immunoSEQ multiplex PCR, and TCRdb's table has in-frame clones only and misses some. V, J and clone size were drawn from that table, and D and trimming were deduced from the DNA. This repertoire shows about 270,000 clones, roughly 84% found once; its top ten account for about 3%. These data belong to a study of blood T cell repertoires in COVID-19. Whole-study context: The United States, Italy and Spain provided the acute and convalescent COVID-19 samples. The analysed material was cDNA or gDNA that came from T cells, B-cell-depleted T cells, or PBMCs.

Germline V gene sequence: CDR1 SQVTM, CDR2 ANQGSEA. The V end lost 2 bases, the J end lost 5 bases, and 11 bases lay between the germline ends. There are 13 residues in the CDR3. Sequenced input: peripheral blood. This TCR was recovered from a woman in her late teens or twenties with acute or convalescent COVID-19. The rearrangement uses TRBV29-1 and TRBJ2-3; D possibly corresponds to TRBD2 (6 bases). The CDR3 DNA is TGCAGCGTTGAACGGGTCGGGAGAGATACGCAGTATTTT. This translates into CSVERVGRDTQYF.